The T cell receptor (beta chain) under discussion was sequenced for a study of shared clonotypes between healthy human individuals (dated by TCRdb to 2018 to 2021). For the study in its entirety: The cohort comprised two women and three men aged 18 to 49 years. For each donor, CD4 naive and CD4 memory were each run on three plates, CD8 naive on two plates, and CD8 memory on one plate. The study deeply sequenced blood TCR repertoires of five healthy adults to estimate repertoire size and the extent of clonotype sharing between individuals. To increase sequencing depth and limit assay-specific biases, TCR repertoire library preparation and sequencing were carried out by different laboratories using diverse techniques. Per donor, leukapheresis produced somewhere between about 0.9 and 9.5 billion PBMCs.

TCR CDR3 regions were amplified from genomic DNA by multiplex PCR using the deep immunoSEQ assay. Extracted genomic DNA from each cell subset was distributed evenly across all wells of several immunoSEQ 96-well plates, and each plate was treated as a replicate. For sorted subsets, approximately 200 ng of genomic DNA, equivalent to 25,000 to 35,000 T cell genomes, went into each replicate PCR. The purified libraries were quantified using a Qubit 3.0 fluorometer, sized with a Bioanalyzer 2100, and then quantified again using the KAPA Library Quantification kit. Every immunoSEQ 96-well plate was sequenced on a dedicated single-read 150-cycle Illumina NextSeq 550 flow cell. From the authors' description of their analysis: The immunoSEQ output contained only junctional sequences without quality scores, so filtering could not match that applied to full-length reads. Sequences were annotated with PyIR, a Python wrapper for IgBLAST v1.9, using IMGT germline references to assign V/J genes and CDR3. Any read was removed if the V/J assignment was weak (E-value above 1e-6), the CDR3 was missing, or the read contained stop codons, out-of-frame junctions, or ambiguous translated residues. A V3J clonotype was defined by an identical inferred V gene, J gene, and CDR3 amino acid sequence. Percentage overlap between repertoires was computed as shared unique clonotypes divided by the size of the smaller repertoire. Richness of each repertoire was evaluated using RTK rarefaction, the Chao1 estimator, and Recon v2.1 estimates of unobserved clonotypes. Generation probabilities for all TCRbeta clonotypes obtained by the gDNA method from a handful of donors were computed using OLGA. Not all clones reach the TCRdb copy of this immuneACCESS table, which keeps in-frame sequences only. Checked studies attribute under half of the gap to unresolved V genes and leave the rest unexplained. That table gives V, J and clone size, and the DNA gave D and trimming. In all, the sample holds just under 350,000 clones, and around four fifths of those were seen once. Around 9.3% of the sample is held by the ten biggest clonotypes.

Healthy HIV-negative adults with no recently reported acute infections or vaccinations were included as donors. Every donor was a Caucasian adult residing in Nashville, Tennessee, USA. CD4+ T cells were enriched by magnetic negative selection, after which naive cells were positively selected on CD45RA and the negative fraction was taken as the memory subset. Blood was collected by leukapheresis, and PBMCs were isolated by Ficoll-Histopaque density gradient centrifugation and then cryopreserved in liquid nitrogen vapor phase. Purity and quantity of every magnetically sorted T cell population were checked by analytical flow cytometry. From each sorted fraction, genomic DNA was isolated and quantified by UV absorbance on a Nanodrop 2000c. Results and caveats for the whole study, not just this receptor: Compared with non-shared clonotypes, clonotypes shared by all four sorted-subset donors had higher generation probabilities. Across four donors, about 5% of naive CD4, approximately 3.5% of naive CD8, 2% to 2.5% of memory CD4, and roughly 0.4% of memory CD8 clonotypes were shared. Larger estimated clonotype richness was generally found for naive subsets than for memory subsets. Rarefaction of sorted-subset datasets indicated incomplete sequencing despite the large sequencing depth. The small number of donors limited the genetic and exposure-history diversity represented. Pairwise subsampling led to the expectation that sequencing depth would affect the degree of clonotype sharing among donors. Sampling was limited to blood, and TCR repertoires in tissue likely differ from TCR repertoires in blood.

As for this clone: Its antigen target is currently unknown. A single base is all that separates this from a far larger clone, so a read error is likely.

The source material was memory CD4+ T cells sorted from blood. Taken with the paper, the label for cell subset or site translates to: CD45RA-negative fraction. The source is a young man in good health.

The CDR3 protein sequence reads: CASSIGGQNTEAFF. In nucleotide form, the sequence is TGTGCCAGTAGTATAGGGGGACAGAACACTGAAGCTTTCTTT. The chain is made from TRBV19 and TRBJ1-1; TRBD1 is a weak D gene call, 6 bases matching. The germline V gene (reference sequence) sets CDR1 to LNHDA and CDR2 to SQIVND. Counted from cysteine to phenylalanine, this CDR3 has 14 amino acids. Left in the record is the CDR3 DNA by itself, 42 bases read in frame from the first base. The V end loses 1 base and the J end loses 1 base, and a stretch of 7 bases separates them.